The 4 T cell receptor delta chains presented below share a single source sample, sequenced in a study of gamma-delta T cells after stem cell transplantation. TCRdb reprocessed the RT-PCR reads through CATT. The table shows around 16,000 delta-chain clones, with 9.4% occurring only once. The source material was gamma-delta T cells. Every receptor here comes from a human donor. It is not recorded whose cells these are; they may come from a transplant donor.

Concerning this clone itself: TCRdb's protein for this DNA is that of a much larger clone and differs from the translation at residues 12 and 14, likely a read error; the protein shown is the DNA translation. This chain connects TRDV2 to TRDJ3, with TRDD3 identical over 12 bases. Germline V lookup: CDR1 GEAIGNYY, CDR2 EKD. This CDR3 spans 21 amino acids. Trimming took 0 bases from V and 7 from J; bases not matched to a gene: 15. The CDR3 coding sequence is TGTGCCTGTGACACCGTCCGTCTGGGGGATACGCCGAACTGTGACACCCGACAGATGTTTTTC. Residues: CACDTVRLGDTPNCDTRQMFF.

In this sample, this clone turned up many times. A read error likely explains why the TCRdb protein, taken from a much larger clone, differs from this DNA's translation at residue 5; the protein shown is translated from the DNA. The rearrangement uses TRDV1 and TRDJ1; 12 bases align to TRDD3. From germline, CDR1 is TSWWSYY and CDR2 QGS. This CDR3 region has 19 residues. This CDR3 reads CALGKLEPPDWGIQDKLIF. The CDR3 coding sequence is TGTGCTCTTGGGAAACTAGAGCCCCCCGACTGGGGGATACAGGATAAACTCATCTTT.

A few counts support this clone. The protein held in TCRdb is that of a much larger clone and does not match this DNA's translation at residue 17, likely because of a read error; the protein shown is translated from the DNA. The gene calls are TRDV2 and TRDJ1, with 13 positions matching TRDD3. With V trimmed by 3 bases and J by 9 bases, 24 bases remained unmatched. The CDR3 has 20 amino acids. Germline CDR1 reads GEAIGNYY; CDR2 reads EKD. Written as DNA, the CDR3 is TGTGCCTGTGACCGACTGGGGGATACGAGGCACACCTCGGGTTTAGGCGAACTCATCTTT. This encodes CACDRLGDTRHTSGLGELIF.

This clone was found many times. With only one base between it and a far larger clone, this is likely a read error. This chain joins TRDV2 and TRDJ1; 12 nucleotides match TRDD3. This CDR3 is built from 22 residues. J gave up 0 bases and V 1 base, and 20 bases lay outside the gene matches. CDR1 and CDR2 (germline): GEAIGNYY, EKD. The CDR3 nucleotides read TGTGCCTGTGACACGGTGGGAACTGGGGGATACACTAACTCAGAGTACACCGATAAACTCATCTTT. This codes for CACDTVGTGGYTNSEYTDKLIF.